The next 22 T cell receptor beta chains were all read from a single sample in a study of blood T cells in healthy people across ages. Primers used in a second PCR of about 6 to 11 cycles were a sample-barcoded 5' primer and a J-beta primer mix. TCRdb re-analysed the 5' RACE reads in MiXCR, keeping a single row per CDR3 protein. The sample has over 600,000 distinct CDR3 sequences; around 50% are singletons. Sequenced input: blood. The receptors stem from a man aged 35 to 55 in good health.

This chain links TRBV20-1 with TRBJ2-7; a possible D gene is TRBD2 (5 bases). The CDR3 totals 13 residues. Between the trimmed V and J ends, which lost 6 bases and 4 bases, there was a span of 16 bases. The germline CDR1 and CDR2 sequences are DFQATT and SNEGSKA (reference sequence). This chain's CDR3 is CSARLTPRYEQYF. The CDR3 nucleotides read TGCAGTGCCCGACTAACCCCCAGATACGAGCAGTACTTC.

This clonotype was detected a few times. The chain couples TRBV19 to TRBJ2-1; TRBD2 aligns across 8 bases. The CDR3 length is 16 residues. Trimming cost V 2 bases and J 7 bases; bases outside gene matches: 10. Germline CDR1 reads LNHDA; CDR2 reads SQIVND (reference sequence). CDR3 in amino acids: CASSINSGDRGNEQFF. Written as DNA, the CDR3 is TGTGCCAGTAGTATAAATAGCGGGGACCGTGGGAATGAGCAGTTCTTC.

The chain links TRBV10-2 to TRBJ2-3, with TRBD2 matching over 11 bases. CDR3 length: 13 residues. Looked up from germline, CDR1 is WSHSY and CDR2 is SAAADI. V shed 6 bases, J shed 5 bases, and the junction held 1 base outside the gene matches. In DNA form, the CDR3 reads TGCGCCAGCAGACTAGCGGGGGAAGATACGCAGTATTTT. This gives the protein CASRLAGEDTQYF.

The rearrangement uses TRBV29-1 and TRBJ1-2; no definite D call. The CDR3 loop spans 15 amino acids. CDR1 is SQVTM and CDR2 is ANQGSEA in the germline V gene. Trimming shortened V by 5 bases and J by 4 bases, and 20 bases separated the two germline ends. CDR3 in DNA: TGCAGCGTTTACGTTCCAGGTCAGGTGGGCTATGGCTACACCTTC. It is translated as CSVYVPGQVGYGYTF.

The chain has TRBV20-1 and TRBJ2-3; D may be TRBD2 (6 bases). The V gene lost 7 bases and the J gene lost 1 base, with 15 bases spanning the gap. CDR1 is DFQATT and CDR2 is SNEGSKA in the germline V gene (reference sequence). This CDR3 spans 14 amino acids. This chain's CDR3 is CSVISGEGTDTQYF. The CDR3 DNA sequence: TGCAGTGTAATCTCTGGGGAGGGCACAGATACGCAGTATTTT.

This rearrangement joins TRBV7-9 to TRBJ2-1; 8 nucleotides match TRBD2. The CDR3 extends over 16 amino acids. The germline CDR1 and CDR2 sequences are SEHNR and FQNEAQ (reference sequence). Unmatched junction bases numbered 3, after V lost 1 base and J lost 1 base. CDR3 sequence (DNA): TGTGCCAGCAGCTTAGGGGCTAGCGGGTCCTACAATGAGCAGTTCTTC. As protein: CASSLGASGSYNEQFF.

This clonotype has more than one count but fewer than ten. The rearrangement links TRBV29-1 to TRBJ2-5, with 8 bases fitting TRBD2. Germline CDR1 SQVTM, CDR2 ANQGSEA. CDR3 size: 13 residues. Unmatched junction bases numbered 8, after V lost 7 bases and J lost 4 bases. The CDR3 loop reads CSAAGTRGETQYF. The CDR3 nucleotides read TGCAGCGCCGCCGGGACTAGAGGAGAGACCCAGTACTTC.

This clonotype was observed a few times. This sequence joins TRBV12-3 or TRBV12-4 and TRBJ2-7, with TRBD1 matching over 8 bases. The trim removed 5 bases at V and 5 bases at J, leaving 11 bases unmatched. The CDR3 covers 15 residues. The CDR3: CASSPWTGNGHEQYF. The CDR3 DNA reads TGTGCCAGCAGTCCCTGGACAGGGAACGGACACGAGCAGTACTTC.

J is TRBJ2-7 and V is TRBV13; 11 bases are a match to TRBD2. Germline CDR1 PRHDT, CDR2 FYEKMQ (reference sequence). The CDR3 loop spans 16 amino acids. Losses at the gene ends were 5 bases for V and 4 bases for J; bases not matched to a gene: 10. The CDR3 spells CASSNRLAGLEYEQYF. CDR3 in DNA: TGTGCCAGCAGCAATCGACTAGCGGGGTTGGAATACGAGCAGTACTTC.

This rearrangement joins TRBV27 to TRBJ1-2, with a tentative D call TRBD1 (5 bases). The V gene lost 3 bases and the J gene lost 6 bases, with 11 bases spanning the gap. This CDR3 comprises 13 residues. From germline, CDR1 is MNHEY and CDR2 SMNVEV (reference sequence). CDR3 protein: CASSFLGTDGYTF. CDR3 nucleotide sequence: TGTGCCAGCAGTTTCTTGGGGACGGATGGCTACACCTTC.

The gene calls are TRBV7-2 and TRBJ1-4, with a possible D match to TRBD1 (6 bases). This CDR3 has 14 residues. CDR1 is SGHTA, CDR2 FQGNSA, per germline. V lost 5 bases to trimming and J lost 4 bases, with 11 bases between them. This CDR3 reads CASSQQGNNEKLFF. The CDR3 bases are TGTGCCAGCAGCCAACAGGGAAATAATGAAAAACTGTTTTTT.

The chain combines TRBV9 with TRBJ2-5; the match to TRBD2 covers 7 bases. CDR3 size: 15 residues. The V gene's germline CDR1 is SGDLS and CDR2 YYNGEE. After removal of 5 bases from V and 4 bases from J, the junction contained 11 bases not matched to a gene. CDR3 nucleotides: TGTGCCAGCAGTTGGAGCGGGGAGAGGAGAGAGACCCAGTACTTC. As protein: CASSWSGERRETQYF.

Worth noting for this clonotype: One end of the junction does not line up with germline, which may come from a read error. The chain links TRBV7-3 to TRBJ2-5, with D possibly TRBD2 on 5 matching bases. From germline, CDR1 is SGHTA and CDR2 FQGTGA. There are 15 residues in the CDR3. The CDR3 sequence is CVSSSGIGVLETQYF. CDR3 DNA sequence: TGTGTCAGCAGCTCGGGAATCGGGGTCCTAGAGACCCAGTACTTC.

The rearrangement links TRBV28 to TRBJ2-7; D tentatively reads TRBD1 or TRBD2 (7 bases each). Trimming stripped 10 bases from V and 1 base from J, with 14 bases between. The CDR3 length is 13 residues. Germline CDR1 MDHEN, CDR2 SYDVKM. This CDR3 reads CANSGTASYEQYF. CDR3 DNA sequence: TGTGCCAACAGCGGGACAGCATCCTACGAGCAGTACTTC.

This clonotype has a single count. The chain links TRBV20-1 to TRBJ2-2; 8 nucleotides agree with TRBD1. V gave up 6 bases and J gave up 7 bases; unmatched junction bases: 7. Germline-derived CDR1 and CDR2 are DFQATT and SNEGSKA (reference sequence). The CDR3 is made up of 13 amino acids. The CDR3 nucleotides are TGCAGTGCCCCGGACAGGGTAAACGGGGAGCTGTTTTTT. Translation: CSAPDRVNGELFF.

In this sample, this clonotype turned up once. The chain joins TRBV24-1 to TRBJ2-3; D not resolved. CDR1 KGHDR and CDR2 SFDVKD come from the germline V gene. CDR3 length: 17 residues. V shed 3 bases and J shed 6 bases, with 21 bases lying between them. CDR3: CATSDRDALSGRDTQYF. The CDR3 region has the DNA TGTGCCACCAGTGATCGAGATGCACTCTCTGGGCGGGATACGCAGTATTTT.

This clonotype has only a few counts. CDR3 sequence (DNA): TGCGCCAGCCGCGATACTAAGCAGGGGACGGACACTGAAGCTTTCTTT. This gives the protein CASRDTKQGTDTEAFF. This chain connects TRBV5-1 to TRBJ1-1; perhaps TRBD1 as D (6 bases). The germline V gene encodes CDR1 SGHRS and CDR2 YFSETQ. This CDR3 contains 16 residues. Trimming left V 7 bases short and J 3 bases short, with 22 bases between.

This clonotype has more than one count but fewer than ten. The chain combines TRBV7-2 with TRBJ2-7; D is undetermined. Germline lookup yields CDR1 SGHTA and CDR2 FQGNSA. Trimming pared 5 bases from V and 6 bases from J, leaving 14 bases between. This CDR3 is built from 13 residues. The DNA for the CDR3 is TGTGCCAGCAGCCCCCAGTCCGGCTCCGAGCAGTACTTC. Protein product: CASSPQSGSEQYF.

The chain is built from TRBV6-1 and TRBJ1-6, with TRBD1 matching over 7 bases. The germline CDR1 and CDR2 sequences are MNHNS and SASEGT. Trimming took 4 bases from V and 10 from J; bases not matched to a gene: 10. This CDR3 region has 15 residues. As DNA, the CDR3 is TGTGCCAGCAGTGTCGCCCAGGACAGGACCTCACCCCTCCACTTT. This encodes CASSVAQDRTSPLHF.

The rearrangement joins TRBV15 to TRBJ2-7; 11 bases fit TRBD2. CDR1 is LNHNV and CDR2 is YYDKDF in the germline V gene (reference sequence). The CDR3 is 18 amino acids. Unmatched junction bases numbered 10, after V lost 1 base and J lost 2 bases. CDR3 protein: CATSRVRPLAGGPYEQYF. As DNA, the CDR3 is TGTGCCACCAGCAGAGTCCGCCCCCTAGCGGGAGGCCCCTACGAGCAGTACTTC.

This rearrangement joins TRBV6-1 to TRBJ2-5; D unresolved. Per the germline V gene, CDR1 is MNHNS and CDR2 is SASEGT. Trimming shortened V by 8 bases and J by 3 bases, and 25 bases separated the two germline ends. This CDR3 has 17 amino acids. CDR3 sequence (DNA): TGTGCCAGCTCCCCGGTTGGGATGGGCGGCAGAAAAGAGACCCAGTACTTC. Translating gives CASSPVGMGGRKETQYF.

This clonotype has at least ten counts. The V gene is TRBV28, the J gene TRBJ2-3; D may correspond to TRBD1 or TRBD2 (5 bases each). The V end lost 6 bases, the J end lost 0 bases, and 10 bases lay between the germline ends. This CDR3 spans 14 amino acids. CDR1 is MDHEN and CDR2 is SYDVKM in the germline V gene. DNA of the CDR3: TGTGCCAGCAGCTTTGGGGGTAGCACAGATACGCAGTATTTT. The encoded protein is CASSFGGSTDTQYF.